The rows below give T cell receptor beta chains drawn from one sample of a study of blood T cell repertoires in COVID-19. Profiling relied on immunoSEQ multiplex PCR, and the TCRdb table lists in-frame clones only, not all of them. The sample yields around 130,000 clones, just under 85% seen once. Sequencing was carried out using peripheral blood. These receptors all come from a human donor in a cohort sampled during active COVID-19. Both conserved end residues are part of each CDR3. Fields, in order: J gene, clone size, V gene, D gene, CDR3 DNA, CDR3 protein. D genes are given only for firm matches. The size field is filled for only some rows; it gives once, few, many or a size class.

>TRBJ2-3|-|TRBV19|TRBD1
TGTGCCAGTAGTATAAGGGGGCTCCCGGATACGCAGTATTTT
CASSIRGLPDTQYF
>TRBJ2-3|-|TRBV29-1|-
TGCAGCGTTGAAGTCGGCACAGATACGCAGTATTTT
CSVEVGTDTQYF
>TRBJ1-5|-|TRBV3-1/TRBV3-2|TRBD1
TGTGCCAGCAGCCGACAGGGGGCAGGTGATCAGCCCCAGCATTTT
CASSRQGAGDQPQHF
>TRBJ2-2|-|TRBV25-1|TRBD1
TGTGCCAGCAGTGAATATGGGGACAGGTCAGGGACCGGGGAGCTGTTTTTT
CASSEYGDRSGTGELFF
>TRBJ1-1|-|TRBV18|TRBD1
TGTGCCAGCTCACCACTGACAGGGGGAATGAACACTGAAGCTTTCTTT
CASSPLTGGMNTEAFF
>TRBJ1-5|-|TRBV6-5|TRBD1
TGTGCCAGCAGTCCGGGACAGGGGGCGGCGGAGCCCCAGCATTTT
CASSPGQGAAEPQHF
>TRBJ2-7|once|TRBV30|TRBD1
TGTGCCGCCGACCCGGGACAGGGTCCCTACGAGCAGTACTTC
CAADPGQGPYEQYF
>TRBJ2-3|-|TRBV10-1|-
TGCGCCAGCAGTGCCGTCAGGAGCACAGATACGCAGTATTTT
CASSAVRSTDTQYF
>TRBJ2-1|-|TRBV2|-
TGTGCCAGCAGTGCGCAGATCAATGAGCAGTTCTTC
CASSAQINEQFF
>TRBJ1-1|-|TRBV9|TRBD1
TGTGCCAGCAGCGAGTGGGACAGGGCTGGCACTGAAGCTTTCTTT
CASSEWDRAGTEAFF
>TRBJ1-2|-|TRBV18|TRBD1
TGTGCCAGCTCACCGCAGGGGGACGGCTACACCTTC
CASSPQGDGYTF
>TRBJ1-2|-|TRBV7-9|TRBD1
TGTGCCAGCACGAACCGGGACAGGGACTATGGCTACACCTTC
CASTNRDRDYGYTF